In this sample, the clone carrying this TCR beta chain turned up many times. What it binds is unknown. The entry originates in a study of regulatory T cells in long-lasting Graves disease. Study-wide results and caveats: Persistent Graves' patients showed a TCR diversity that was lower than that of newly diagnosed ones.

Sequencing libraries for TCR beta were prepared with iRepertoire HTBI primers and Arm-PCR of CDR3 regions. As handled by the study authors: Across the samples, identification revealed approximately 66 TRBV and some 14 TRBJ segments. Using its own MiXCR run on the multiplex PCR reads, TCRdb lists one record per CDR3 protein. TCRdb, rather than the study authors, made the V and J calls. The table has approximately 470,000 distinct CDR3 sequences, roughly 17% seen once; the top ten hold approximately 12%. The time point denotes: newly diagnosed GD, antithyroid drugs for less than 3 months. RNA extracted from PBMCs served as the sequencing template. V was pared by 5 bases and J by 6 bases, with 12 bases between. Germline V gives CDR1 MDHEN, CDR2 SYDVKM. The CDR3 contains 13 residues. These data also formed part of another study, on T cells in Graves' hyperthyroidism and ophthalmopathy.

This clonotype was obtained from a man between 40 and 49 years old with Graves disease. The source material was peripheral blood mononuclear cells (PBMCs), sampled at new diagnosis, from a patient treated with antithyroid drugs. V is TRBV28 and J is TRBJ2-3, with unresolved D. The CDR3 nucleotides read TGTGCCAGCAGTCCTTCATTTAAGGATACGCAGTATTTT. This codes for CASSPSFKDTQYF.